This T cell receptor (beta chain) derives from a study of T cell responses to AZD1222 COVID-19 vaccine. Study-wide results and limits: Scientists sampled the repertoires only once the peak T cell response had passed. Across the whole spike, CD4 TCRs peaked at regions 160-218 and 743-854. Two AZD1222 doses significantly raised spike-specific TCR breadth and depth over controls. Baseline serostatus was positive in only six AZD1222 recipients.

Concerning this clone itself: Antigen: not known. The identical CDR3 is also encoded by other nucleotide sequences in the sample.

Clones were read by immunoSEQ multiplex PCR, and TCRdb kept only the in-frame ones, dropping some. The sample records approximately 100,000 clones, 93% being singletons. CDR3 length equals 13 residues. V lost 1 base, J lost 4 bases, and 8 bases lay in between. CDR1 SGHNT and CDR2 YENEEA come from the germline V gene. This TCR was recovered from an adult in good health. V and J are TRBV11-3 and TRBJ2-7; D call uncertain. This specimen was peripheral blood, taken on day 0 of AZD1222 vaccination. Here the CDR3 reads CASSLGGSYEQYF. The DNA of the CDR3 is TGTGCCAGCAGCTTAGGGGGTTCTTACGAGCAGTACTTC.